Sequencing of this T cell receptor beta chain was carried out in a study of patients and donors after allogeneic stem cell transplantation. This clonotype was picked up a small number of times. TCRdb re-derived calls from the RT-PCR reads in MiXCR, one entry per CDR3 protein. This table has about 110,000 distinct CDR3 sequences, 35% appearing once. Germline CDR1 and CDR2: DFQATT and SNEGSKA (reference sequence). The ends were cut back, 5 bases at V and 13 bases at J, with 14 bases in the middle. The CDR3 totals 11 residues. V gene TRBV20-1 combines with J gene TRBJ2-2; TRBD1 is a possible D gene (5 bases). Sequenced: blood, either unsorted or a sorted T cell fraction (not recorded which). The origin of this receptor is a human donor who was either an allogeneic HSCT recipient or a stem cell or donor lymphocyte infusion donor (not recorded which). It is not recorded whose cells these are; they may come from a transplant donor. CDR3 in amino acids: CSASDPTGLFF. CDR3 coding DNA: TGCAGTGCTTCAGACCCAACAGGGCTGTTTTTT.